This T cell receptor beta chain was obtained from a study of shared clonotypes between healthy human individuals. This clone was recorded once. The antigen is not known. In the naive CD8 group, cells lacked CD45RO and were positively selected for CCR7, so terminally differentiated effector memory CD45RA+ cells were left out. The V end lost 0 bases, the J end lost 6 bases, and 16 bases lay between the germline ends. The CDR3 spans 16 residues. Germline CDR1 SGDLS, CDR2 YYNGEE. Investigators spread the genomic DNA of each subset evenly over several immunoSEQ plates. Measured with immunoSEQ multiplex PCR; TCRdb has only the in-frame clones, and not every one. The sample consists of approximately 2,200,000 clones, more than 85% of them appearing once. The study's findings and limits: Donors were few, which limited the genetic and exposure-history diversity represented. The sharing of 5% to 6.5% of naive CD4 clonotypes was seen across a few donors.

The TCR originated in a man between 18 and 35 years old in good health. Some clones in this sample may be carry-over from other donors' samples. This chain joins TRBV9 and TRBJ2-1; perhaps TRBD2 as D (6 bases). Material for sequencing was naive CD8+ T cells from PBMCs. The CDR3 loop reads CASSVAGGGGFNEQFF. The CDR3 DNA is TGTGCCAGCAGCGTAGCCGGGGGAGGTGGGTTCAATGAGCAGTTCTTC.